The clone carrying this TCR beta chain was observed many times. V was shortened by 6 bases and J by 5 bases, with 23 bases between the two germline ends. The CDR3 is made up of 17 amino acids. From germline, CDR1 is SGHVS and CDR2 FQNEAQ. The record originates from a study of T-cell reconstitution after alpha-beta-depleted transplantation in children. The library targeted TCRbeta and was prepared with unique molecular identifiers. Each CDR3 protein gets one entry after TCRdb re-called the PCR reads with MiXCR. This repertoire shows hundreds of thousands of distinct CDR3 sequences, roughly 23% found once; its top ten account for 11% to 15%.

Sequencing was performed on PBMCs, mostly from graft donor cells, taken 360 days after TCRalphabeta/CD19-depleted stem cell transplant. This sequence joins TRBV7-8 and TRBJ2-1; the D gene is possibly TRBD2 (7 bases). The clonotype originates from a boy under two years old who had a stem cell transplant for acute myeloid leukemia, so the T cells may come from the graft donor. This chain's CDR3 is CASREGWRGPKDNEQFF. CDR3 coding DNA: TGTGCCAGCAGAGAGGGGTGGCGGGGGCCTAAGGACAATGAGCAGTTCTTC.